A selection of T cell receptor beta chains follows, all from one sample in a study of identical twins. TCRdb passed the 5' RACE reads through MiXCR, listing each CDR3 protein once. Here the sample spans about 250,000 distinct CDR3 sequences, 7.5% being singletons. These data are also associated with another study on yellow fever vaccine responses in identical twins.

Material: CD8+ T cells sorted from blood. The receptors shown here come from a young woman in good health. Each CDR3 is given with its conserved first and last residue. D genes are given only for firm matches. Rows may omit the clone size; those that give it use once, few, many or a size class.

TGTGCCACCAGCAGAGATAGGGTTGTAGTTGGGAAGTCGACATTGGACGAGCAGTACTTC CATSRDRVVVGKSTLDEQYF TRBV15 NA NA TRBJ2-7
TGCAGTGCAACCGGGACTAGCGGGAGTTCATACGAGCAGTACTTC CSATGTSGSSYEQYF TRBV20-1 NA TRBD2 TRBJ2-7
TGTGCCAGCACCACTGTTCCCGGTTCGCCCCTCCACTTT CASTTVPGSPLHF TRBV7-8 few NA TRBJ1-6
TGTGCCAGCAGCTTGCGGCCGGCGGGAGCGGGGGGCGAGCAGTACTTC CASSLRPAGAGGEQYF TRBV5-5 NA TRBD2 TRBJ2-7
TGTGCCAGCAGCGGCGGTACTAGCGCTGCAGAGACCCAGTACTTC CASSGGTSAAETQYF TRBV9 many TRBD2 TRBJ2-5
TGTGCCAGCAGCCCTTCCGGGAGAGACACCGGGGAGCTGTTTTTT CASSPSGRDTGELFF TRBV12-3/TRBV12-4 few NA TRBJ2-2
TGTGCCAGCAGCCAACTCCCCCAGACCGGGACTGCCACAGATACGCAGTATTTT CASSQLPQTGTATDTQYF TRBV3-1 few NA TRBJ2-3
TGCAGTGCTAGAGACGGGAGACAGGCCCCGAACACCGGGGAGCTGTTTTTT CSARDGRQAPNTGELFF TRBV20-1 many NA TRBJ2-2
TGTGCCAGCAGCCCGCTAGGAGACATTCAGTACTTC CASSPLGDIQYF TRBV12-3/TRBV12-4 few NA TRBJ2-4
TGTGCCATCCCCCGGGACATCTACTACGAGCAGTACTTC CAIPRDIYYEQYF TRBV10-3 many NA TRBJ2-7
TGTGCCAGCAGTTTGGGCTCTCACAATGAGCAGTTCTTC CASSLGSHNEQFF TRBV12-3/TRBV12-4 many NA TRBJ2-1
TGTGCCAGCAGCTTAGCCCCAAGTGAGCAGTTCTTC CASSLAPSEQFF TRBV7-9 many NA TRBJ2-1
TGTGCCATCAGAAAAGCGGACACTAGCACAGATACGCAGTATTTT CAIRKADTSTDTQYF TRBV10-3 NA NA TRBJ2-3
TGTGCCAGCAGCTCCAGTAGTGGCTCCTACAATGAGCAGTTCTTC CASSSSSGSYNEQFF TRBV5-5 many NA TRBJ2-1
TGCAGTGCTAGACAGCTTAATTCACCCCTCCACTTT CSARQLNSPLHF TRBV20-1 few NA TRBJ1-6
TGTGCCAGCAGCTTAGACTCCTATGGAAACACTATATATTTT CASSLDSYGNTIYF TRBV7-2 NA NA TRBJ1-3
TGTGCCAGCAGCGCACTATCTCGACTAGCGGCGTCGGATACGCAGTATTTT CASSALSRLAASDTQYF TRBV7-8 many TRBD2 TRBJ2-3
TGTGCCATCAGGATACAGGGAGTAGGTCCCTCTGGAAACACCATATATTTT CAIRIQGVGPSGNTIYF TRBV10-3 many NA TRBJ1-3
TGTGCCGGCGGGACTAGCGGGGACCAAGAGACCCAGTACTTC CAGGTSGDQETQYF TRBV19 NA TRBD2 TRBJ2-5
TGTGCCAGCAGTCCCAGACTAGCGGGGGGCTATGAGCAGTTCTTC CASSPRLAGGYEQFF TRBV12-3/TRBV12-4 NA TRBD2 TRBJ2-1
TGCAGTGCTAGAGATGAAGTGACCCATAGCACAGATACGCAGTATTTT CSARDEVTHSTDTQYF TRBV20-1 NA NA TRBJ2-3
TGTGCCAGCAGCCAAGAAATGGGGCCCAACTCCCACAATGAGCAGTTCTTC CASSQEMGPNSHNEQFF TRBV3-1 NA NA TRBJ2-1
TGCGCCAGCAGCCAAGGGGGGCCCGGGGGCACAGATACGCAGTATTTT CASSQGGPGGTDTQYF TRBV4-1 many NA TRBJ2-3
TGTGCCAGCAGCTTTGTCCCAGGACAGGGGTACACCATATATTTT CASSFVPGQGYTIYF TRBV11-2 many TRBD1 TRBJ1-3